What follows are 5 T cell receptor beta chains derived from one specimen sequenced in a study of shared clonotypes between healthy human individuals. Some clones are missing from TCRdb's copy, which holds only in-frame ones; the method was immunoSEQ multiplex PCR. The sample records fewer than 1.6 million clones, 98% to 99% being singletons. Sequenced input: naive CD4+ T cells sorted from blood. The subset denotes: CD45RA+ positively selected. Receptor source: a man aged 30-40 years in good health.

The chain links TRBV7-3 to TRBJ2-3; D might be TRBD1 or TRBD2, each matching 5 bases. Per the germline V gene, CDR1 is SGHTA and CDR2 is FQGTGA. Trimming stripped 5 bases from V and 2 bases from J, with 26 bases between. CDR3 size: 19 residues. In DNA, the CDR3 is TGTGCCAGCAGCCGACTACCGACTACCGGGACGGAACCCACAGATACGCAGTATTTT. Protein product: CASSRLPTTGTEPTDTQYF.

The chain couples TRBV7-9 to TRBJ2-6; TRBD2 matches 10 bases. The CDR3 length is 19 residues. The V segment lost 5 bases and the J segment 4 bases; nucleotides outside the gene matches: 14. CDR1 and CDR2 (germline): SEHNR, FQNEAQ (reference sequence). The CDR3 nucleotides read TGTGCCAGCAGCCACTTAGCGGGGGGACGTACCTCCGGGGCCAACGTCCTGACTTTC. Its translation: CASSHLAGGRTSGANVLTF.

The gene calls are TRBV4-1 and TRBJ2-1; perhaps TRBD2 as D (6 bases). The germline gives CDR1 MGHRA, CDR2 YSYEKL. V was clipped by 4 bases and J by 6 bases, with 19 bases between them. This CDR3 region has 16 residues. The CDR3 here is CASSLSGSRFSNEQFF. The DNA for the CDR3 is TGCGCCAGCAGCCTCTCCGGGAGTAGATTTTCCAATGAGCAGTTCTTC.

The chain joins TRBV28 to TRBJ2-7, with D possibly TRBD1 on 5 matching bases. V lost 5 bases and J lost 2, with 19 bases in between. Germline values: CDR1 MDHEN, CDR2 SYDVKM. The CDR3 spans 16 residues. CDR3 amino acids: CASSLFIGAVTYEQYF. The CDR3 bases are TGTGCCAGCAGTCTCTTCATAGGGGCTGTAACCTACGAGCAGTACTTC. The complete variable domain, with remaining parts taken from reference TRBV28 and TRBJ2-7, reads DVKVTQSSRYLVKRTGEKVFLECVQDMDHENMFWYRQDPGLGLRLIYFSYDVKMKEKGDIPEGYSVSREKKERFSLILESASTNQTSMYLCASSLFIGAVTYEQYFGPGTRLTVT.

The V gene is TRBV15, the J gene TRBJ2-2, with TRBD2 matching over 11 bases. The CDR3 runs 20 residues. Germline CDR1 and CDR2: LNHNV and YYDKDF (reference sequence). V lost 0 bases, J lost 4 bases, and 13 bases stayed unmatched. CDR3: CATSREGPTSGIFGTGELFF. Here the CDR3 DNA reads TGTGCCACCAGCAGAGAAGGCCCGACTAGCGGGATTTTTGGCACCGGGGAGCTGTTTTTT.